Shown below are 26 T cell receptor beta chains from a single sample sequenced in a study of blood T cell repertoires in COVID-19. Clones were read by immunoSEQ multiplex PCR, and TCRdb kept only the in-frame ones, dropping some. The sample shows under 150,000 clones, around three quarters of them seen only once. The sequencing sample was made of peripheral blood. These receptors were collected from a woman aged 80 or over with acute or convalescent COVID-19.

In this sample, this clone turned up a few times. The chain links TRBV7-2 to TRBJ1-2; TRBD1 agrees at 12 bases. This CDR3 comprises 16 residues. The junction had 10 bases not matched to a gene; V was cut back by 4 bases and J by 7 bases. Germline CDR1 reads SGHTA; CDR2 reads FQGNSA. CDR3 in amino acids: CASSSDGTGGMGGYTF. The CDR3 region has the DNA TGTGCCAGCAGCTCAGATGGGACAGGGGGCATGGGTGGCTACACCTTC.

This clone was recorded only once. The gene calls are TRBV24-1 and TRBJ2-3, with TRBD1 as a possible D gene (5 bases). The V end lost 3 bases, the J end lost 5 bases, and 14 bases lay between the germline ends. The CDR3 consists of 15 residues. CDR1 KGHDR and CDR2 SFDVKD come from the germline V gene. DNA for the CDR3: TGTGCCACCAGTGATCCGCGAACTGGACAAGATACGCAGTATTTT. This codes for CATSDPRTGQDTQYF.

The chain uses TRBV29-1 and TRBJ2-7; 7 positions agree with TRBD1. CDR1 and CDR2 (germline): SQVTM, ANQGSEA. The junction had 6 bases not matched to a gene; V was cut back by 7 bases and J by 0 bases. The CDR3 is made up of 13 amino acids. The CDR3 here is CSGRRDSSYEQYF. As DNA, the CDR3 is TGCAGCGGACGACGGGACAGCTCCTACGAGCAGTACTTC.

This clone was detected only a few times. This chain connects TRBV11-3 to TRBJ2-7; D gene ambiguous. V shed 0 bases and J shed 6 bases, with 9 bases lying between them. From germline, CDR1 is SGHNT and CDR2 YENEEA. This CDR3 has 13 amino acids. The CDR3 here is CASSLDSEAEQYF. CDR3 DNA: TGTGCCAGCAGCTTAGATTCTGAAGCCGAGCAGTACTTC.

V is TRBV4-2 and J is TRBJ2-7; 8 bases map to TRBD2. V shed 0 bases, J shed 0 bases, and the junction held 10 bases outside the gene matches. Germline CDR1 reads LGHNA; CDR2 reads YNFKEQ. The length of the CDR3 is 18 residues. CDR3 protein: CASSQDRGSGMSSYEQYF. DNA for the CDR3: TGTGCCAGCAGCCAAGATCGTGGTAGCGGGATGAGCTCCTACGAGCAGTACTTC.

This clone was seen just once. The chain recombines TRBV5-6 with TRBJ2-5; no reliable D call. The V and J ends lost 4 bases and 2 bases respectively, with 3 bases between them. This CDR3 spans 11 amino acids. Germline CDR1 is SGHDT and CDR2 is YYEEEE. The CDR3: CASSIQETQYF. The DNA of the CDR3 is TGTGCCAGCAGCATACAAGAGACCCAGTACTTC.

The table lists this clone with a few counts. The chain uses TRBV18 and TRBJ1-6; D may be TRBD1 (5 bases). The germline V gene encodes CDR1 KGHSH and CDR2 LQKENI. CDR3 length: 13 residues. The V gene lost 6 bases and the J gene lost 8 bases, with 11 bases spanning the gap. CDR3 residues: CASSQGGDSPLHF. In DNA form, the CDR3 reads TGTGCCAGCTCGCAGGGAGGAGATTCACCCCTCCACTTT.

The rearrangement uses TRBV30 and TRBJ2-6, with 15 bases fitting TRBD2. This CDR3 has 20 residues. V trimming: 0 bases; J trimming: 0 bases; junction bases outside the gene matches: 6. The germline V gene has CDR1 GTSNPN and CDR2 SVGIG (reference sequence). In DNA, the CDR3 is TGTGCCTGGAGTGTACTCGGACTAGCGGGAGGGCCCTCTGGGGCCAACGTCCTGACTTTC. Amino acids: CAWSVLGLAGGPSGANVLTF.

The J gene is TRBJ2-7, the V gene TRBV4-1, with TRBD2 matching 7 bases. The CDR3 has 15 amino acids. Germline V CDR1 and CDR2: MGHRA, YSYEKL. The junction had 7 bases not matched to a gene; V was cut back by 2 bases and J by 3 bases. This CDR3 is CASSQLGGSFYEQYF. CDR3 DNA sequence: TGCGCCAGCAGCCAACTGGGCGGGAGCTTCTACGAGCAGTACTTC.

This chain uses TRBV28 with TRBJ2-1, with 11 positions matching TRBD2. Germline V CDR1 and CDR2: MDHEN, SYDVKM. The CDR3 is 16 amino acids. Trimming at V came to 6 bases and at J to 4 bases, leaving 8 bases not matched to a gene. The CDR3 sequence: CASSTVAGGSYNEQFF. CDR3 in DNA: TGTGCCAGCAGCACCGTAGCGGGAGGGTCTTACAATGAGCAGTTCTTC.

This chain connects TRBV7-3 to TRBJ1-2; TRBD1 matches at 8 bases. The germline gives CDR1 SGHTA, CDR2 FQGTGA. With 5 bases clipped from V and 6 bases from J, the junction kept 5 bases outside the gene matches. The CDR3 has 13 amino acids. The CDR3 DNA reads as TGTGCCAGCAGCGCCGACAGGGGAAATGGCTACACCTTC. This gives the protein CASSADRGNGYTF.

In this sample, this clone turned up once. The chain has TRBV2 and TRBJ1-5; D unclear. The CDR3 length is 13 residues. Germline CDR1 reads SNHLY; CDR2 reads FYNNEI. Trimming removed 1 base from V and 3 bases from J, with 4 bases in between. The DNA for the CDR3 is TGTGCCAGCAGTGAAGGGCTCAATCAGCCCCAGCATTTT. Protein sequence: CASSEGLNQPQHF.

The chain links TRBV10-2 to TRBJ1-1, with a tentative D call TRBD1 (6 bases). Trimming removed 3 bases at V and 2 bases at J, with 16 bases between. CDR3 size: 16 residues. Germline loops: CDR1 WSHSY, CDR2 SAAADI. The CDR3 region is CASSEGRGGSNTEAFF. The CDR3 DNA follows: TGCGCCAGCAGTGAAGGTCGAGGGGGATCAAACACTGAAGCTTTCTTT.

This clone was seen just once. The rearrangement joins TRBV5-6 to TRBJ1-2; D gene unclear. Per germline, CDR1 SGHDT and CDR2 YYEEEE. Trimming removed 5 bases at V and 4 bases at J, with 15 bases between. CDR3 length: 14 amino acids. CDR3 in amino acids: CASSPRGPTYGYTF. CDR3 coding DNA: TGTGCCAGCAGTCCCCGAGGGCCTACCTATGGCTACACCTTC.

This sequence joins TRBV10-3 and TRBJ2-3, with 10 bases aligning to TRBD2. CDR3 length equals 18 residues. Looked up from germline, CDR1 is ENHRY and CDR2 is SYGVKD. V shed 3 bases and J 0 bases; nucleotides not matched to a gene: 9. CDR3 nucleotide sequence: TGTGCCATCAGTGATTTAGCTAGCGGGGGAGTCAGCACAGATACGCAGTATTTT. This gives the protein CAISDLASGGVSTDTQYF.

This chain uses TRBV5-1 with TRBJ2-7; 7 bases align to TRBD2. The germline V gene has CDR1 SGHRS and CDR2 YFSETQ. There are 19 residues in the CDR3. V lost 0 bases, J lost 2 bases, and 17 bases stayed unmatched. The CDR3 protein is CASSLAGQRAGEFTYEQYF. CDR3 nucleotides: TGCGCCAGCAGCTTGGCCGGGCAACGGGCGGGAGAGTTCACCTACGAGCAGTACTTC.

This clone was observed a few times. V gene TRBV29-1 combines with J gene TRBJ2-3; 8 bases are a match to TRBD2. Germline loops: CDR1 SQVTM, CDR2 ANQGSEA. The CDR3 spans 14 residues. V dropped 6 bases and J dropped 4; count of bases not matched to a gene: 9. The CDR3 DNA follows: TGCAGCGTCAGAAGCGGGGGAGCCGCAGATACGCAGTATTTT. It encodes CSVRSGGAADTQYF.

The gene calls are TRBV9 and TRBJ2-2, with 12 bases fitting TRBD2. Trimming cost V 3 bases and J 3 bases; bases outside gene matches: 3. The CDR3 is made up of 16 amino acids. Germline assignment: CDR1 SGDLS and CDR2 YYNGEE. The CDR3 reads CASSAGTSGYTGELFF. CDR3 nucleotide sequence: TGTGCCAGCAGCGCCGGGACTAGCGGGTACACCGGGGAGCTGTTTTTT.

The genes are TRBV12-3 or TRBV12-4 and TRBJ1-2, with D possibly matching TRBD1 (5 bases). V lost 6 bases and J lost 4, with 12 bases in between. The CDR3 consists of 13 residues. CDR3 bases: TGTGCCAGCAGCTCGGACATGACCTATGGCTACACCTTC. Translated: CASSSDMTYGYTF.

The chain is built from TRBV7-3 and TRBJ2-1; 11 nucleotides line up with TRBD2. J lost 6 bases, V lost 0 bases, and 7 bases had no gene match. Germline V gene data show CDR1 as SGHTA and CDR2 as FQGTGA. This CDR3 region has 17 residues. The CDR3 nucleotides are TGTGCCAGCAGCTTAACGGCGGCTAGCGGGGGGCCCAATGAGCAGTTCTTC. Encoded protein: CASSLTAASGGPNEQFF.

This chain uses TRBV12-3 or TRBV12-4 with TRBJ1-4; D might be TRBD1 (5 bases). The CDR3 is 13 residues long. V gave up 2 bases and J gave up 10 bases, with 11 bases separating them. The DNA of the CDR3 is TGTGCCAGCAGTTTAAGGGGAAGTGGAAAACTGTTTTTT. As protein: CASSLRGSGKLFF.

J is TRBJ1-1 and V is TRBV30, with TRBD1 identical over 8 bases. V trimming: 4 bases; J trimming: 1 base; junction bases outside the gene matches: 2. Germline CDR1 GTSNPN, CDR2 SVGIG (reference sequence). The CDR3 extends over 13 amino acids. CDR3 sequence: CAWMGQANTEAFF. The CDR3 DNA reads as TGTGCCTGGATGGGACAGGCGAACACTGAAGCTTTCTTT.

This chain links TRBV18 with TRBJ1-4; a weak D match, TRBD1 (6 bases). CDR3 length: 16 amino acids. Germline assignment: CDR1 KGHSH and CDR2 LQKENI. The V end lost 3 bases, the J end lost 0 bases, and 11 bases lay between the germline ends. CDR3 residues: CASSPRTVATNEKLFF. The CDR3 nucleotides read TGTGCCAGCTCACCCCGGACAGTTGCAACTAATGAAAAACTGTTTTTT.

The chain recombines TRBV6-2 or TRBV6-3 with TRBJ1-5, with TRBD1 matching 7 bases. The germline gives CDR1 MNHEY, CDR2 SVGEGT. The CDR3 covers 15 residues. V lost 6 bases and J lost 2; bases outside the gene matches: 7. The CDR3 here is CASSPGTVGNQPQHF. CDR3 DNA sequence: TGTGCCAGCAGCCCTGGGACAGTGGGCAATCAGCCCCAGCATTTT.

The CDR3 reads CASSPRIKKQGALPEAFF. CDR3 nucleotides: TGTGCCAGCTCACCGCGGATAAAGAAACAGGGGGCGCTCCCTGAAGCTTTCTTT. The V gene is TRBV18, the J gene TRBJ1-1; 9 bases agree with TRBD1. CDR3 length: 18 residues. Trimming at V came to 3 bases and at J to 6 bases, leaving 17 bases not matched to a gene. Looked up from germline, CDR1 is KGHSH and CDR2 is LQKENI.

This chain joins TRBV4-1 and TRBJ2-7; D possibly corresponds to TRBD2 (6 bases). This CDR3 spans 14 amino acids. V was trimmed by 4 bases and J by 2 bases, leaving 12 bases between them. Germline lookup yields CDR1 MGHRA and CDR2 YSYEKL. CDR3 amino acids: CASSRQAGAYEQYF. The CDR3 DNA follows: TGCGCCAGCAGCCGACAAGCGGGCGCCTACGAGCAGTACTTC.